The source of this T cell receptor beta chain is a study of tumor-infiltrating lymphocytes in primary liver carcinoma. Study summary: The study included patients who were men and women aged 30 to 69 years.

Starting from 500 ng of total RNA, TCR beta cDNA was produced with a primer in the constant region. Researchers made the TCR beta libraries by running three nested multiplex PCR rounds with slightly modified ARM-PCR. Use of TRBV1-TRBV30 forward primers with a C-beta reverse primer characterized the first two PCR rounds, which lasted about 9 cycles each. MiXCR, run by TCRdb on the multiplex PCR reads, gives a single entry per CDR3 protein. This table has about 48,000 distinct CDR3 sequences, 70% to 85% appearing once. Trimming cost V 6 bases and J 4 bases, with 18 bases left between them. The germline V gene encodes CDR1 SGHVS and CDR2 FQNEAQ. The length of the CDR3 is 15 residues. From unsorted bulk tissue weighing about 20-32 mg, DNA and RNA were co-extracted. At sampling, these chronic HBV carriers had received no treatment.

The TCR was taken from a man in his forties with primary liver carcinoma and hepatitis B virus infection. The chain employs TRBV7-8 and TRBJ1-1, with D possibly being TRBD1 (6 bases). Sequencing was performed on liver tumor tissue from sampling region 3. Subset indicated: tumor region T3, left-lateral pole. This CDR3 reads CASSQGGARVTEAFF. The CDR3 region has the DNA TGTGCCAGCAGTCAAGGGGGGGCAAGAGTCACTGAAGCTTTCTTT.